Listed below are T cell receptor beta chains from one sample, sequenced in a study of blood T cell repertoires in COVID-19. Sequenced by immunoSEQ multiplex PCR; TCRdb stores in-frame clones only, minus some. Of 20,000 to 30,000 clones in the sample, roughly 71% were seen once. Material for sequencing was peripheral blood. These receptor sequences come from a man older than 75 with active or convalescent COVID-19. CDR3s leave out the opening cysteine and the closing phenylalanine or tryptophan. The size of a clone is reported for some rows only, either as once, few or many, or as a class for expanded clones.

size	V	CDR3
.	TRBV24-1	ATSDHGTGDTEAF
.	TRBV7-3	ASSLGVSADTQY
.	TRBV24-1	ATSDPDSPKETQY
once	TRBV7-2	ASSLVAVQETQY
.	TRBV4-2	ASSQGLAGADTQY
.	TRBV5-6	ASSSQRHATGELF
.	TRBV9	ASSVLPGQSSYEQY
.	TRBV7-6	ASSFLEPSGGTDTQY
.	TRBV12-3/TRBV12-4	ASTRVSEAF
.	TRBV14	ASSLQMNTEAF
.	TRBV6-5	ASKQHGNTEAF
.	TRBV4-2	ASSPRGFRTGQSYNEQF
.	TRBV28	ASSLISHGGELF
.	TRBV4-3	ASSQELQKSTSGRSSYNEQF
.	TRBV4-1	ASSQLGRTDHYGYT
.	TRBV11-2	ASSAIRGADGYT
.	TRBV5-8	ASSHVGQRNSGANVLT
.	TRBV28	ASGFGGANGELF
once	TRBV4-1	ASSRDRYSRGSPLH